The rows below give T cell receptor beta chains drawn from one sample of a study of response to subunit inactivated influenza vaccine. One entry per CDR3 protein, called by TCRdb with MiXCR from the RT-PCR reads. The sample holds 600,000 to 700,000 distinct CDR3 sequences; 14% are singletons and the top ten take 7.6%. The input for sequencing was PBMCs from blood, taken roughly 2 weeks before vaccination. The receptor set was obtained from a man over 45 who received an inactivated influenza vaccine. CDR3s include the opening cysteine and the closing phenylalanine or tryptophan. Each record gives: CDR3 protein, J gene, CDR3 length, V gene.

cdr3_aa: CASSRPGPYEKLFF; j_call: TRBJ1-4; cdr3_length: 14; v_call: TRBV25-1
cdr3_aa: CATQIDRGYYEQYF; j_call: TRBJ2-7; cdr3_length: 14; v_call: TRBV12-3/TRBV12-4
cdr3_aa: CASSEQPGLYYEQYF; j_call: TRBJ2-7; cdr3_length: 15; v_call: TRBV2
cdr3_aa: CASRGEEETQYF; j_call: TRBJ2-5; cdr3_length: 12; v_call: TRBV2
cdr3_aa: CASSLLAETYEQYF; j_call: TRBJ2-7; cdr3_length: 14; v_call: TRBV5-1
cdr3_aa: CASSEFRGPNTGELFF; j_call: TRBJ2-2; cdr3_length: 16; v_call: TRBV10-2
cdr3_aa: CASSPPGLGTQYF; j_call: TRBJ2-5; cdr3_length: 13; v_call: TRBV28
cdr3_aa: CASSLVAGIYGYTF; j_call: TRBJ1-2; cdr3_length: 14; v_call: TRBV7-2
cdr3_aa: CASSVAAGVNEKLFF; j_call: TRBJ1-4; cdr3_length: 15; v_call: TRBV9
cdr3_aa: CASRPGRATDTQYF; j_call: TRBJ2-3; cdr3_length: 14; v_call: TRBV27
cdr3_aa: CSASVIGVLSGTEAFF; j_call: TRBJ1-1; cdr3_length: 16; v_call: TRBV20-1
cdr3_aa: CASSQYGPKQTGHNEQFF; j_call: TRBJ2-1; cdr3_length: 18; v_call: TRBV4-3
cdr3_aa: CASSLSKGSPLHF; j_call: TRBJ1-6; cdr3_length: 13; v_call: TRBV11-2
cdr3_aa: CASSQDWSTDTQYF; j_call: TRBJ2-3; cdr3_length: 14; v_call: TRBV4-3
cdr3_aa: CASSLLGGGMGTEAFF; j_call: TRBJ1-1; cdr3_length: 16; v_call: TRBV27
cdr3_aa: CASKRTRTDTDTQYF; j_call: TRBJ2-3; cdr3_length: 15; v_call: TRBV5-1
cdr3_aa: CASSLAAGQYSPLHF; j_call: TRBJ1-6; cdr3_length: 15; v_call: TRBV7-9
cdr3_aa: CASSAQTSGNTGELFF; j_call: TRBJ2-2; cdr3_length: 16; v_call: TRBV7-3
cdr3_aa: CASSLGDRGVWETQYF; j_call: TRBJ2-5; cdr3_length: 16; v_call: TRBV5-5
cdr3_aa: CASSFQTPAMQFF; j_call: TRBJ2-1; cdr3_length: 13; v_call: TRBV27
cdr3_aa: CASSLSSGTGEGYTF; j_call: TRBJ1-2; cdr3_length: 15; v_call: TRBV5-1
cdr3_aa: CASSQVAGGGNTGELFF; j_call: TRBJ2-2; cdr3_length: 17; v_call: TRBV4-3
cdr3_aa: CATSRASLAEDSNQPQHF; j_call: TRBJ1-5; cdr3_length: 18; v_call: TRBV15
cdr3_aa: CASSQDRAPMGTDTQYF; j_call: TRBJ2-3; cdr3_length: 17; v_call: TRBV4-2
cdr3_aa: CATRGFRQSNQPQHF; j_call: TRBJ1-5; cdr3_length: 15; v_call: TRBV28
cdr3_aa: CASSSGTRGVQPQHF; j_call: TRBJ1-5; cdr3_length: 15; v_call: TRBV27
cdr3_aa: CASSFLASETKNIQYF; j_call: TRBJ2-4; cdr3_length: 16; v_call: TRBV12-3/TRBV12-4
cdr3_aa: CASRNPGGRAKDTQYF; j_call: TRBJ2-3; cdr3_length: 16; v_call: TRBV11-2
cdr3_aa: CASSKSLSPRTSGPPYNEQFF; j_call: TRBJ2-1; cdr3_length: 21; v_call: TRBV2
cdr3_aa: CASSYGPYEQYF; j_call: TRBJ2-7; cdr3_length: 12; v_call: TRBV6-2/TRBV6-3
cdr3_aa: CSAKRVAGVVYNEQFF; j_call: TRBJ2-1; cdr3_length: 16; v_call: TRBV20-1
cdr3_aa: CASSEALLSSYNEQFF; j_call: TRBJ2-1; cdr3_length: 16; v_call: TRBV2
cdr3_aa: CASSVQDTQYF; j_call: TRBJ2-3; cdr3_length: 11; v_call: TRBV6-1
cdr3_aa: CASSFMKSRPEAFF; j_call: TRBJ1-1; cdr3_length: 14; v_call: TRBV12-3/TRBV12-4
cdr3_aa: CASSQLETNNEQFF; j_call: TRBJ2-1; cdr3_length: 14; v_call: TRBV4-3
cdr3_aa: CASSDWISGANVLTF; j_call: TRBJ2-6; cdr3_length: 15; v_call: TRBV2
cdr3_aa: CAISGPKDTGELFF; j_call: TRBJ2-2; cdr3_length: 14; v_call: TRBV10-3
cdr3_aa: CASSVGRALNYGYTF; j_call: TRBJ1-2; cdr3_length: 15; v_call: TRBV9
cdr3_aa: CASSLGGQYGYTF; j_call: TRBJ1-2; cdr3_length: 13; v_call: TRBV11-1
cdr3_aa: CASSPGGGPAGLFF; j_call: TRBJ2-2; cdr3_length: 14; v_call: TRBV12-3/TRBV12-4
cdr3_aa: CASRGQPNYGYTF; j_call: TRBJ1-2; cdr3_length: 13; v_call: TRBV5-1
cdr3_aa: CASSQVGRESGELFF; j_call: TRBJ2-2; cdr3_length: 15; v_call: TRBV3-1
cdr3_aa: CASSQDLRTGSEGGYTF; j_call: TRBJ1-2; cdr3_length: 17; v_call: TRBV4-3
cdr3_aa: CASSELSRVSSYNEQFF; j_call: TRBJ2-1; cdr3_length: 17; v_call: TRBV7-9
cdr3_aa: CAISEGQSYGYTF; j_call: TRBJ1-2; cdr3_length: 13; v_call: TRBV10-3
cdr3_aa: CASSLKSGRWYNEQFF; j_call: TRBJ2-1; cdr3_length: 16; v_call: TRBV14
cdr3_aa: CASSRIGARGLKTQYF; j_call: TRBJ2-5; cdr3_length: 16; v_call: TRBV2
cdr3_aa: CASSVGGGQDTQYF; j_call: TRBJ2-3; cdr3_length: 14; v_call: TRBV9
cdr3_aa: CASSPRGGAGANVLTF; j_call: TRBJ2-6; cdr3_length: 16; v_call: TRBV7-2
cdr3_aa: CACFDVFLPINEQFF; j_call: TRBJ2-1; cdr3_length: 15; v_call: TRBV6-1
cdr3_aa: CASSLERTGTGELFF; j_call: TRBJ2-2; cdr3_length: 15; v_call: TRBV5-1